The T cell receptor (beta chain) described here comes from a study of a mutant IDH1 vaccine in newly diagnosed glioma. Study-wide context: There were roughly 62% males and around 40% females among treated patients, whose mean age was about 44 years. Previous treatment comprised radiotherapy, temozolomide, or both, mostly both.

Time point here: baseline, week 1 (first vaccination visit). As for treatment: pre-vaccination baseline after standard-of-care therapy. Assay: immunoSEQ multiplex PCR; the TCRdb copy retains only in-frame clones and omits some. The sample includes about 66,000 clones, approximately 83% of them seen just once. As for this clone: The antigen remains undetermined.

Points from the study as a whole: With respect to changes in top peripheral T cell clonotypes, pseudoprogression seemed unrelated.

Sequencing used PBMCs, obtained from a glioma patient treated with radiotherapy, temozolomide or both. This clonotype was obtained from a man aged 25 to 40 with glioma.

This chain's CDR3 is CASSPRDSFSYEQYF. As DNA, the CDR3 is TGTGCCAGCAGCCCCCGGGACAGCTTCTCCTACGAGCAGTACTTC. The chain is built from TRBV7-9 and TRBJ2-7, with 7 bases identical to TRBD1. The CDR3 length is 15 residues. The germline gives CDR1 SEHNR, CDR2 FQNEAQ (reference sequence). V shed 5 bases, J shed 0 bases, and the junction held 7 bases outside the gene matches.